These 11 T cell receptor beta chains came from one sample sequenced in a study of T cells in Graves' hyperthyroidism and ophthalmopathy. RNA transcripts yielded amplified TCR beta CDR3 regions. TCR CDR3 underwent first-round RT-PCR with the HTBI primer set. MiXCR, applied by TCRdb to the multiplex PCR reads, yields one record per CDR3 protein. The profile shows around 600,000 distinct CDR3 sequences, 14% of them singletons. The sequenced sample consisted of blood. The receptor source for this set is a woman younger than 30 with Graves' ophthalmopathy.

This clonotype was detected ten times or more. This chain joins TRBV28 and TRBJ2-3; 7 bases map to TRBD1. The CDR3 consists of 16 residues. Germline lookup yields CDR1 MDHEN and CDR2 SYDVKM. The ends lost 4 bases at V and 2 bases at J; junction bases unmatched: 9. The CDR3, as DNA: TGTGCCAGCAGTTCTCCCCGGGACAGCTTCACAGATACGCAGTATTTT. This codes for CASSSPRDSFTDTQYF. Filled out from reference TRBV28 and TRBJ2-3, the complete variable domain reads DVKVTQSSRYLVKRTGEKVFLECVQDMDHENMFWYRQDPGLGLRLIYFSYDVKMKEKGDIPEGYSVSREKKERFSLILESASTNQTSMYLCASSSPRDSFTDTQYFGPGTRLTVL.

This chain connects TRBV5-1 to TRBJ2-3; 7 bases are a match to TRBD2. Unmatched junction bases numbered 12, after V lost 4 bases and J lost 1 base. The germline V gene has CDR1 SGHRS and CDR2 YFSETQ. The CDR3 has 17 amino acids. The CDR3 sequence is CASSTGVRLAGTDTQYF. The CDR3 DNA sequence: TGCGCCAGCAGCACGGGGGTAAGGCTAGCGGGCACAGATACGCAGTATTTT.

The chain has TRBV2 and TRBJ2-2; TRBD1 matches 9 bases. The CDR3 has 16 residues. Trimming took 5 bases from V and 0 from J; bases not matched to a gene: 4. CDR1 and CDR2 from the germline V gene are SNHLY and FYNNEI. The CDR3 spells CASSNRGLSNTGELFF. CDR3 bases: TGTGCCAGCAGTAACAGGGGGCTATCGAACACCGGGGAGCTGTTTTTT.

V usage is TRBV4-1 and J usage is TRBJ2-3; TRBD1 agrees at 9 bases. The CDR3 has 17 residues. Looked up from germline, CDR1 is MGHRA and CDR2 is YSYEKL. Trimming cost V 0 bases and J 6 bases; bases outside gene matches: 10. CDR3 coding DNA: TGCGCCAGCAGCCAAGATGCCGGGACAGGGTTCCGGGATACGCAGTATTTT. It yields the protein CASSQDAGTGFRDTQYF.

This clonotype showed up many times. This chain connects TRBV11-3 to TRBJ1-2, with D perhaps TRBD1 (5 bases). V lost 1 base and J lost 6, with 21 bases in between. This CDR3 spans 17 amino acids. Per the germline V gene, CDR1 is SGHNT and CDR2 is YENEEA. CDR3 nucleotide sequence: TGTGCCAGCAGCTTAGTAGGGACCCCAAGGAAAACTGATGGCTACACCTTC. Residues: CASSLVGTPRKTDGYTF.

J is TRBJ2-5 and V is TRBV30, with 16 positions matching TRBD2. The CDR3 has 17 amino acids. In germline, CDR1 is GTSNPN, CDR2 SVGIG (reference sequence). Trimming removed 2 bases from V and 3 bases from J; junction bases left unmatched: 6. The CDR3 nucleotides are TGTGCCTGGAGTCCCCCGGGACTAGCGGGAGGGGAAGAGACCCAGTACTTC. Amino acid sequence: CAWSPPGLAGGEETQYF.

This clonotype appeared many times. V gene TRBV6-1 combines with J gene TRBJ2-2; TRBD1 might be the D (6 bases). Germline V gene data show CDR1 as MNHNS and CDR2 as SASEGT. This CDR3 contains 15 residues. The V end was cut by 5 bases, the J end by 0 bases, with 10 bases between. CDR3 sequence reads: CASSFGTPNTGELFF. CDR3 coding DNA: TGTGCCAGCAGTTTCGGGACACCGAACACCGGGGAGCTGTTTTTT.

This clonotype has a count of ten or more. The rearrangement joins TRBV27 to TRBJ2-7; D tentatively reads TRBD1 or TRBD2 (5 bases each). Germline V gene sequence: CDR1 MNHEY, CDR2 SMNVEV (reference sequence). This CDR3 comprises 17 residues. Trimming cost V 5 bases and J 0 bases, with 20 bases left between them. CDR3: CASSPLGRSVLSYEQYF. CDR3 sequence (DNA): TGTGCCAGCAGTCCCCTGGGACGATCGGTTCTCTCCTACGAGCAGTACTTC.

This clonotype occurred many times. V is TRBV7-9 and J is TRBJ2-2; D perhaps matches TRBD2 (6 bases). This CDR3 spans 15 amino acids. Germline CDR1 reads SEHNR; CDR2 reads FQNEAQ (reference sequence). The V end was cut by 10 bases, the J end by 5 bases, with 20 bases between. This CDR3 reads CATPPGEEQTGELFF. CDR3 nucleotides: TGTGCCACCCCCCCCGGGGAGGAGCAGACCGGGGAGCTGTTTTTT.

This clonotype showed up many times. CDR3 amino acids: CAISESPGLARTGETQYF. DNA of the CDR3: TGTGCCATCAGTGAGTCTCCTGGACTAGCGAGGACTGGGGAGACCCAGTACTTC. The genes are TRBV10-3 and TRBJ2-5; 9 positions match TRBD2. J gave up 5 bases and V 0 bases, and 13 bases lay outside the gene matches. The CDR3 consists of 18 residues. Germline V gene sequence: CDR1 ENHRY, CDR2 SYGVKD.

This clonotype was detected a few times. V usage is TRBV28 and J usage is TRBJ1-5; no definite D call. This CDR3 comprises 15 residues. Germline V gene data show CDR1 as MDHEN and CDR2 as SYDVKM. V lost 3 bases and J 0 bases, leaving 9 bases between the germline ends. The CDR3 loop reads CASSFWRISNQPQHF. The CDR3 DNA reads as TGTGCCAGCAGTTTTTGGCGGATTAGCAATCAGCCCCAGCATTTT.